This TCR beta chain was profiled in a study of T cell repertoires in cytomegalovirus infection. A single record per CDR3 protein comes from TCRdb applying MiXCR to the reads. This table holds around 530,000 distinct CDR3 sequences, more than 25% found once. Trimming removed 0 bases at V and 6 bases at J, with 14 bases between. CDR1 is SGHAT and CDR2 is FQNNGV in the germline V gene. CDR3 length: 15 amino acids. Source material: PBMCs. The receptor was isolated from a human donor in good health (CMV status not recorded). Some clones in this sample may be carry-over from other donors' samples. J is TRBJ1-2 and V is TRBV11-2; D remains ambiguous. This chain's CDR3 is CASSLEVGRTDGYTF. The CDR3 nucleotides read TGTGCCAGCAGCTTAGAGGTTGGCAGAACAGATGGCTACACCTTC. The full variable domain, completed using reference TRBV11-2 and TRBJ1-2, is EAGVAQSPRYKIIEKRQSVAFWCNPISGHATLYWYQQILGQGPKLLIQFQNNGVVDDSQLPKDRFSAERLKGVDSTLKIQPAKLEDSAVYLCASSLEVGRTDGYTFGSGTRLTVV.